This T cell receptor (beta chain) was identified in a study of blood T cell repertoires in COVID-19. Turning to the study itself: T cells, B-cell-depleted T cells, or PBMCs supplied cDNA or gDNA.

Repertoires were generated with immunoSEQ multiplex PCR, while TCRdb's copy carries only in-frame clones and drops some. This table holds under 90,000 clones, 87% found once. V dropped 5 bases and J dropped 5; count of bases not matched to a gene: 7. The CDR3 has 15 amino acids. Looked up from germline, CDR1 is KGHDR and CDR2 is SFDVKD. Sequences were obtained from peripheral blood. This sequence joins TRBV24-1 and TRBJ2-1, with TRBD1 matching over 8 bases. The receptor was isolated from a man aged 55-75 years with acute or convalescent COVID-19. Written as DNA, the CDR3 is TGTGCCACCAGTGCCAGCGGACAGGGAAACAATGAGCAGTTCTTC. It codes for CATSASGQGNNEQFF.